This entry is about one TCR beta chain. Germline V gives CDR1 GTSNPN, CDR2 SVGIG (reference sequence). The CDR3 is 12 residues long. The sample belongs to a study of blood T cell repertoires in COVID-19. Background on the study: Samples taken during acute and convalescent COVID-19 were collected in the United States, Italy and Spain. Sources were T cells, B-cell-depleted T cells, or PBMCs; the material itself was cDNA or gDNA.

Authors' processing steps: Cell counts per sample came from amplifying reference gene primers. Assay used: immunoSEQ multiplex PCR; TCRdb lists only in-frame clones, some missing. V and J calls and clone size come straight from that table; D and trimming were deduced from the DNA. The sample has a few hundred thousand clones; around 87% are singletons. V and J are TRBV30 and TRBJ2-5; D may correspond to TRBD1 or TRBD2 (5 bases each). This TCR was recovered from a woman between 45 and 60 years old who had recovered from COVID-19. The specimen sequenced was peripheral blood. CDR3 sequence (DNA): TGTGCTTGGGGGTACGGCCAAGAGACCCAGTACTTC. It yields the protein CAWGYGQETQYF.